Given below is one TCR beta chain in context. Its antigen is not identified. V trimming: 4 bases; J trimming: 8 bases; junction bases outside the gene matches: 14. CDR1 is SGDLS, CDR2 YYNGEE, per germline. The CDR3 is made up of 16 amino acids. The PCR employed 60 Vbeta primers together with 13 Jbeta primers. The assay was immunoSEQ multiplex PCR, and TCRdb's table has in-frame clones only and misses some. The sample includes 150,000 or so clones, about four fifths seen only once; the top ten take 4.5% to 6%. The data are from a study of cytomegalovirus exposure and HLA in healthy donors. Study-wide results and caveats: Later analysis found that TCR beta chains associated with HLA were more clonally expanded than other, equally common chains.

The TCR was taken from a young man in good health and CMV-seropositive. The sequencing sample was made of PBMCs. The chain links TRBV9 to TRBJ2-2; 7 bases align to TRBD1. DNA of the CDR3: TGTGCCAGCAGCCCCAAGACAGGGCTGAGAATAGGGGAGCTGTTTTTT. It specifies CASSPKTGLRIGELFF.